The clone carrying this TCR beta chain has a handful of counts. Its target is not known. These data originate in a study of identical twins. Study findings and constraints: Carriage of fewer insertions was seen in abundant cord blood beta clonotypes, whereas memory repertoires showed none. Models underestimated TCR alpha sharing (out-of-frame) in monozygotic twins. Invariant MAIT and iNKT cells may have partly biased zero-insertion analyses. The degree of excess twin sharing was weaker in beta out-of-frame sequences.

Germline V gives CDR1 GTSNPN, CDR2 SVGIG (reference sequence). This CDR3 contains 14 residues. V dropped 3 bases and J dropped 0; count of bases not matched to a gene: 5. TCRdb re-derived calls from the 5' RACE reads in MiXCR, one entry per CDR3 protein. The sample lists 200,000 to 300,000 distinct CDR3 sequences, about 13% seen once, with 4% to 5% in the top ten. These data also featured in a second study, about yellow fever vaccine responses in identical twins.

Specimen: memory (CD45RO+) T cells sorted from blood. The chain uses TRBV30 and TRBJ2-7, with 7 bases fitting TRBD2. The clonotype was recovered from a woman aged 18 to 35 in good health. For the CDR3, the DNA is TGTGCCTGGAGGAGCGGGGCCTTCTCCTACGAGCAGTACTTC. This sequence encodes CAWRSGAFSYEQYF.